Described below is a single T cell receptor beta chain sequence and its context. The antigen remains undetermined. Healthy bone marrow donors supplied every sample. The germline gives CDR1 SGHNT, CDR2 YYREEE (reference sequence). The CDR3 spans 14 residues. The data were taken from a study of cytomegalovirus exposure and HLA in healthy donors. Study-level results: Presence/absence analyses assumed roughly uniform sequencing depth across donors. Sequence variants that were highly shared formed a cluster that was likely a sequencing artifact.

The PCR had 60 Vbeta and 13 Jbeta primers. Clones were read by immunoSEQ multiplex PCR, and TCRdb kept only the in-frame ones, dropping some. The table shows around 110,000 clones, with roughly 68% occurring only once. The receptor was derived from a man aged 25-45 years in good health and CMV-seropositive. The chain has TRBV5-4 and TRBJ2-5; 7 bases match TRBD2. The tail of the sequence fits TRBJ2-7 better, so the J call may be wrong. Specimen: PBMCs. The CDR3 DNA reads TGTGCCAGCACCAGTCGGGGAGGGCGCAACGAGCAGTACTTC. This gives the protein CASTSRGGRNEQYF.